This TCR beta chain was sequenced for a study of identical twins. Findings of the study overall: Potential partial confounding of zero-insertion analyses by invariant MAIT and iNKT cells was noted. Recombination models fit unrelated individuals' TCR alpha sharing but underestimated twins'. Excess low generation probability was seen in twin-shared out-of-frame alpha sequences.

A universal primer site arose from template switching, and cDNA bore unique molecular identifiers. TCRdb re-derived calls from the 5' RACE reads in MiXCR, one entry per CDR3 protein. The data show 650,000 to 800,000 distinct CDR3 sequences, more than 6.5% seen once. In its sample, this clonotype was seen many times. Its matching antigen is unknown. The V and J ends lost 1 base and 3 bases respectively, with 11 bases between them. CDR3 length: 14 amino acids. Germline V gene sequence: CDR1 SGHRS, CDR2 YFSETQ. These data are also associated with another study on yellow fever vaccine responses in identical twins.

This TCR was recovered from a woman aged 18-29 years in good health. Sequences were obtained from PBMCs. This chain joins TRBV5-1 and TRBJ2-7, with D unclear. CDR3: CASSLRSTNYEQYF. The CDR3 bases are TGCGCCAGCAGCTTGCGCAGCACAAACTACGAGCAGTACTTC.